This T cell receptor beta chain emerged from a study of cytomegalovirus exposure and HLA in healthy donors. Notes on the study in general: A later analysis showed HLA-associated TCR beta chains outstripping equally common others in clonal expansion. By HLA locus, TCR association rates varied in a later analysis, with DRB1 showing the most and HLA-C the fewest.

Both 60 Vbeta primers and 13 Jbeta primers went into the PCR. Method: immunoSEQ multiplex PCR; TCRdb's copy keeps in-frame clones and lacks some. Seen here are 100,000 to 150,000 clones, about a sixth observed once, and the top ten hold 2.9%. Points on this clone: Its target is unknown.

V lost 3 bases to trimming and J lost 2 bases, with 11 bases between them. CDR3 length: 15 residues. Germline values: CDR1 LNHDA, CDR2 SQIVND (reference sequence). The gene calls are TRBV19 and TRBJ2-1; D not certain. The sample was PBMCs. This TCR was recovered from a female donor in good health and CMV-seropositive. The CDR3 DNA is TGTGCCAGTAGTATCGCACGAGGAGCCTACAATGAGCAGTTCTTC. This sequence encodes CASSIARGAYNEQFF. The complete variable domain, with remaining parts taken from reference TRBV19 and TRBJ2-1, reads DGGITQSPKYLFRKEGQNVTLSCEQNLNHDAMYWYRQDPGQGLRLIYYSQIVNDFQKGDIAEGYSVSREKKESFPLTVTSAQKNPTAFYLCASSIARGAYNEQFFGPGTRLTVL.